These T cell receptor beta chains were read from a single sample in a study of immune characterization of retroperitoneal liposarcoma. TCRdb re-derived calls from the PCR reads in MiXCR, one entry per CDR3 protein. The sample yields about 10,000 distinct CDR3 sequences, less than 35% seen once. Sequences were obtained from tumor tissue. The receptors originated from a male donor with retroperitoneal liposarcoma. Both conserved end residues are part of each CDR3. A D gene is named only where the DNA matches it firmly. Some rows have no size entry. The others give once, few or many, or a class for an expanded clone.

J gene: TRBJ2-1
V gene: TRBV7-2
D gene: NA
clone size: medium-sized
CDR3 DNA: TGTGCCAGCAGCTTAGATGGCGGGGCCTACAATGAGCAGTTCTTC
CDR3 protein: CASSLDGGAYNEQFF

J gene: TRBJ2-2
V gene: TRBV7-9
D gene: TRBD1
clone size: many
CDR3 DNA: TGTGCCAGCAGCTTAGGACAGGGGACCGGGGAGCTGTTTTTT
CDR3 protein: CASSLGQGTGELFF

J gene: TRBJ2-7
V gene: TRBV10-3
D gene: TRBD1
clone size: many
CDR3 DNA: TGTGCCATCAGTGACAGTTCAGGAGGACAGGGGGCACCTAGCTCCTACGAGCAGTACTTC
CDR3 protein: CAISDSSGGQGAPSSYEQYF

J gene: TRBJ2-3
V gene: TRBV12-3/TRBV12-4
D gene: NA
clone size: NA
CDR3 DNA: TGTGCCAGCAGTCACAGGAACCACGAGCAGTATTTT
CDR3 protein: CASSHRNHEQYF

J gene: TRBJ1-5
V gene: TRBV4-1
D gene: NA
clone size: NA
CDR3 DNA: TGCGCCAGCAATCCCAACTATAGCAATCAGCCCCAGCATTTT
CDR3 protein: CASNPNYSNQPQHF

J gene: TRBJ2-2
V gene: TRBV6-1
D gene: NA
clone size: few
CDR3 DNA: TGTGCCAGCAAAATACCGGGACCCGACACCGGGGAGCTGTTTTTT
CDR3 protein: CASKIPGPDTGELFF

J gene: TRBJ1-6
V gene: TRBV6-1
D gene: NA
clone size: NA
CDR3 DNA: TGTGCCAGCAGTGAGAGCAGGGTCGGTTCACCCCTCCACTTT
CDR3 protein: CASSESRVGSPLHF

J gene: TRBJ2-7
V gene: TRBV7-2
D gene: TRBD2
clone size: many
CDR3 DNA: TGTGCCAGCAGCAAGAGTCGGGCGGGAGGGGAAGTCGAGCAGTACTTC
CDR3 protein: CASSKSRAGGEVEQYF

J gene: TRBJ2-1
V gene: TRBV6-1
D gene: NA
clone size: many
CDR3 DNA: TGTGCCAGCAGTTTCGGGACCCCTCCTGTAGAGCAGTTCTTC
CDR3 protein: CASSFGTPPVEQFF

J gene: TRBJ2-2
V gene: TRBV7-2
D gene: NA
clone size: medium-sized
CDR3 DNA: TGTGCCAGCTCAGTGGGCACCGGGGAGCTGTTTTTT
CDR3 protein: CASSVGTGELFF

J gene: TRBJ2-1
V gene: TRBV7-6
D gene: NA
clone size: NA
CDR3 DNA: TGTGCCAGCAGCTTGCTAGGAGGCAATGAGCAGTTCTTC
CDR3 protein: CASSLLGGNEQFF

J gene: TRBJ2-4
V gene: TRBV7-5
D gene: NA
clone size: NA
CDR3 DNA: NA
CDR3 protein: CISVPEATQDRASSYEQYF

J gene: TRBJ2-1
V gene: TRBV7-2
D gene: TRBD2
clone size: few
CDR3 DNA: TGTGCCAGCAGCTTAGCCGAGCGGGGGATGGAGACCCAGTTCTTC
CDR3 protein: CASSLAERGMETQFF

J gene: TRBJ2-3
V gene: TRBV7-8
D gene: NA
clone size: medium-sized
CDR3 DNA: TGTGCCAGCAGCTTCGACTACGCTGCAGATACGCAGTATTTT
CDR3 protein: CASSFDYAADTQYF

J gene: TRBJ2-2
V gene: TRBV7-8
D gene: TRBD2
clone size: few
CDR3 DNA: TGTGCCAGCAGCTATGGGACTAGCGGGAGCGGGGAGCTGTTTTTT
CDR3 protein: CASSYGTSGSGELFF

J gene: TRBJ1-1
V gene: TRBV6-1
D gene: TRBD1
clone size: NA
CDR3 DNA: TGTGCCAGTTCAGGGGGCACTGAAGCTTTCTTT
CDR3 protein: CASSGGTEAFF

J gene: TRBJ2-7
V gene: TRBV6-1
D gene: TRBD2
clone size: medium-sized
CDR3 DNA: TGTGCCAGCGGACTAGCCCTCGAGCAGTACTTC
CDR3 protein: CASGLALEQYF

J gene: TRBJ2-7
V gene: TRBV5-3
D gene: NA
clone size: NA
CDR3 DNA: TGTGCCAGAAGCTTGGAAGGGGGCTACGAGCAGTACTTC
CDR3 protein: CARSLEGGYEQYF

J gene: TRBJ2-7
V gene: TRBV6-6
D gene: NA
clone size: medium-sized
CDR3 DNA: TGTGCCAGCAGTTACTCTAGGGGCAACTCCTACGAGCAGTACTTC
CDR3 protein: CASSYSRGNSYEQYF

J gene: TRBJ2-3
V gene: TRBV5-6
D gene: NA
clone size: NA
CDR3 DNA: TGTGCCAGCAGCTTAAGGCAGAGCAAGGATACGCAGTATTTT
CDR3 protein: CASSLRQSKDTQYF

J gene: TRBJ1-1
V gene: TRBV6-8
D gene: NA
clone size: NA
CDR3 DNA: TGTGCCAGCCCTTCTGACAACCCGGCTGAAGCTTTCTTT
CDR3 protein: CASPSDNPAEAFF

J gene: TRBJ2-5
V gene: TRBV7-2
D gene: TRBD2
clone size: many
CDR3 DNA: TGTGCCAGCAGCTTAGCGCGACTAGCGGGGGGTGGGGAGACCCAGTACTTC
CDR3 protein: CASSLARLAGGGETQYF

J gene: TRBJ1-1
V gene: TRBV6-1
D gene: TRBD1
clone size: few
CDR3 DNA: TGTGCCAGCAATATGTACAGGGGCAACACTGAAGCTTTCTTT
CDR3 protein: CASNMYRGNTEAFF

J gene: TRBJ2-3
V gene: TRBV7-3
D gene: NA
clone size: many
CDR3 DNA: TGTGCCAGCAGCTTTGACAGTGGGGGCACAGATACGCAGTATTTT
CDR3 protein: CASSFDSGGTDTQYF

J gene: TRBJ2-5
V gene: TRBV6-1
D gene: NA
clone size: medium-sized
CDR3 DNA: TGTGCCAGCAGTTATAACCAAGAGACCCAGTACTTC
CDR3 protein: CASSYNQETQYF

J gene: TRBJ1-1
V gene: TRBV6-1
D gene: NA
clone size: NA
CDR3 DNA: TGTGCCAGCAGTGATTTGTTAGAGGGGGTCACTGAAGCTTTCTTT
CDR3 protein: CASSDLLEGVTEAFF

J gene: TRBJ2-1
V gene: TRBV5-1
D gene: NA
clone size: NA
CDR3 DNA: TGCGCCAGCAGCTTGGCCGGAGCTGGGGAAGCTGAGCAGTTCTTC
CDR3 protein: CASSLAGAGEAEQFF

J gene: TRBJ2-7
V gene: TRBV27
D gene: NA
clone size: many
CDR3 DNA: TGTGCCAGCAGTCCGCCCAGGGGCGAGCAGTACTTC
CDR3 protein: CASSPPRGEQYF

J gene: TRBJ1-1
V gene: TRBV25-1
D gene: NA
clone size: few
CDR3 DNA: TGTGCCAGCAGTGAACCCCAGAACACTGAAGCTTTCTTT
CDR3 protein: CASSEPQNTEAFF